The present entry profiles one TCR beta chain with its context. Its antigen remains unidentified. Profiling relied on immunoSEQ multiplex PCR, and the TCRdb table lists in-frame clones only, not all of them. The table lists some 2.1 million clones, around 96% of them singletons, with about 1.1% in the top ten. The data originate from a study of shared clonotypes between healthy human individuals. The CDR3 totals 12 residues. V lost 5 bases to trimming and J lost 6 bases, with 12 bases between them. Germline CDR1 and CDR2: GTSNPN and SVGIG (reference sequence). Positive CCR7 selection of CD45RO-negative cells yielded the naive CD8 cells, and terminally differentiated effector memory CD45RA+ cells were excluded. Whole-study results and caveats: Blood was the only sampled material, and tissue repertoires likely differ.

Sequences were obtained from naive CD8+ T cells sorted from blood. This sequence was found in a man aged 18 to 29 in good health. V is TRBV30 and J is TRBJ2-3; perhaps TRBD2 as D (6 bases). In DNA form, the CDR3 reads TGTGCCTGGGGGTCGGGGGATGATACGCAGTATTTT. As protein: CAWGSGDDTQYF.